The 17 T cell receptor beta chains reported below all come from one sample, sequenced in a study of long-term antiretroviral therapy in people with HIV. They ran version v3.0 of the immunoSEQ assay at survey level. Produced via immunoSEQ multiplex PCR; TCRdb's table is partial and in-frame only. The sample has about 28,000 clones; 90% to 95% are singletons. The sample in question was unsorted PBMCs, obtained 6 to 6.5 years after starting antiretroviral therapy. These receptors all come from a man aged 25-45 years with HIV.

The table lists this clone with a count of one. V usage is TRBV14 and J usage is TRBJ2-3; TRBD2 matches at 7 bases. From germline, CDR1 is SGHDN and CDR2 FVKESK. Unmatched junction bases numbered 11, after V lost 4 bases and J lost 7 bases. The CDR3 is 15 amino acids. For the CDR3, the DNA is TGTGCCAGCAGCCTCGGGGGGAGCCCCATATATACGCAGTATTTT. Encoded protein: CASSLGGSPIYTQYF.

V and J are TRBV25-1 and TRBJ2-2, with TRBD2 matching over 13 bases. The CDR3 consists of 16 residues. V lost 4 bases and J lost 5; bases outside the gene matches: 4. Looked up from germline, CDR1 is MGHDK and CDR2 is SYGVNS. CDR3 nucleotides: TGTGCCAGCAGTGGGACTAGCGGGAGATGGACCGGGGAGCTGTTTTTT. The encoded protein is CASSGTSGRWTGELFF.

This chain uses TRBV5-5 with TRBJ2-7; either TRBD1 or TRBD2 may supply D (6 bases each). Germline CDR1 and CDR2: SGHKS and YYEKEE (reference sequence). Trimming cost V 3 bases and J 3 bases, with 16 bases left between them. The CDR3 sequence is 15 residues long. CDR3 residues: CASSWDWTVNYEQYF. The CDR3 DNA is TGTGCCAGCAGCTGGGACTGGACAGTGAACTACGAGCAGTACTTC.

This chain links TRBV6-1 with TRBJ1-5; unclear D gene. Germline values: CDR1 MNHNS, CDR2 SASEGT. Trimming cost V 2 bases and J 3 bases, with 5 bases left between them. The CDR3 sequence is 13 residues long. The chain's CDR3 is CASSELINQPQHF. Written as DNA, the CDR3 is TGTGCCAGCAGTGAACTAATCAATCAGCCCCAGCATTTT.

The V and J genes are TRBV11-2 and TRBJ2-5; 8 bases align to TRBD1. Germline CDR1 and CDR2: SGHAT and FQNNGV. The CDR3 extends over 16 amino acids. The V and J ends lost 5 bases and 4 bases, in that order; junction bases with no gene match: 12. The CDR3 reads CASSIRQGSRRETQYF. For the CDR3, the DNA is TGTGCCAGCAGCATCCGACAGGGGTCAAGACGAGAGACCCAGTACTTC. Full variable domain (rest looked up from reference TRBV11-2 and TRBJ2-5): EAGVAQSPRYKIIEKRQSVAFWCNPISGHATLYWYQQILGQGPKLLIQFQNNGVVDDSQLPKDRFSAERLKGVDSTLKIQPAKLEDSAVYLCASSIRQGSRRETQYFGPGTRLLVL.

The genes are TRBV6-5 and TRBJ2-7; 7 positions match TRBD1. Germline lookup yields CDR1 MNHEY and CDR2 SVGAGI. The CDR3 spans 12 residues. V shed 6 bases and J 5 bases; nucleotides not matched to a gene: 4. This chain's CDR3 is CASSQTGHEQYF. The CDR3, as DNA: TGTGCCAGCAGCCAGACAGGGCACGAGCAGTACTTC.

This chain uses TRBV2 with TRBJ1-3; no definite D call. The CDR3 sequence is 15 residues long. The germline V gene encodes CDR1 SNHLY and CDR2 FYNNEI. The germline V and J ends were trimmed by 8 bases and 0 bases, with 14 bases remaining between them. The CDR3 sequence is CASVLVESSGNTIYF. Here the CDR3 DNA reads TGTGCCAGCGTGTTGGTCGAGAGCTCTGGAAACACCATATATTTT.

The rearrangement joins TRBV5-6 to TRBJ2-7; 12 bases line up with TRBD2. CDR1 is SGHDT and CDR2 is YYEEEE in the germline V gene. This CDR3 is 15 amino acids long. Germline trimming cut 3 bases from V and 6 bases from J; bases unmatched to any gene: 7. CDR3 nucleotide sequence: TGTGCCAGCAGCTGGGCCCCTAGCGGGGGGGGCGAGCAGTACTTC. This translates into CASSWAPSGGGEQYF.

CDR3 coding DNA: TGTGCCAGCAGCCAAGATCGGTCTTCTGGAGCGGGCTCCTACAATGAGCAGTTCTTC. Residues: CASSQDRSSGAGSYNEQFF. V is TRBV4-2 and J is TRBJ2-1; weak D call: TRBD2 (6 bases). Trimming pared 0 bases from V and 0 bases from J, leaving 18 bases between. Germline assignment: CDR1 LGHNA and CDR2 YNFKEQ. The CDR3 has 19 residues.

This rearrangement joins TRBV28 to TRBJ2-1; D might be TRBD1 (5 bases). Looked up from germline, CDR1 is MDHEN and CDR2 is SYDVKM. This CDR3 spans 13 amino acids. Between the trimmed V and J ends, which lost 2 bases and 7 bases, there was a span of 9 bases. This chain's CDR3 is CASSLPQGNEQFF. CDR3 nucleotide sequence: TGTGCCAGCAGTTTACCTCAGGGAAATGAGCAGTTCTTC.

The chain links TRBV11-1 to TRBJ2-7; D may be TRBD1 (6 bases). The CDR3 is 15 residues long. The germline gives CDR1 SGHAT, CDR2 FQDESV (reference sequence). Deletions cut 4 bases from V and 2 bases from J, with 15 bases between. The CDR3: CASSYSYTGPYEQYF. DNA for the CDR3: TGTGCCAGCAGCTACAGCTACACAGGGCCCTACGAGCAGTACTTC.

The chain is built from TRBV6-6 and TRBJ1-1; possibly TRBD1 for D (5 bases). This CDR3 contains 11 residues. Germline assignment: CDR1 MNHNY and CDR2 SVGAGI (reference sequence). Deletions cut 10 bases from V and 5 bases from J, with 11 bases between. CDR3 protein: CATRGDTEAFF. The CDR3 DNA is TGTGCCACGCGAGGGGATACTGAAGCTTTCTTT.

This rearrangement joins TRBV6-1 to TRBJ2-5, with 11 bases lining up with TRBD1. V shed 9 bases and J 4 bases; nucleotides not matched to a gene: 7. Germline lookup yields CDR1 MNHNS and CDR2 SASEGT. This CDR3 has 14 amino acids. CDR3 in amino acids: CASSGTGGGETQYF. The DNA for the CDR3 is TGTGCCAGTTCTGGGACAGGGGGTGGAGAGACCCAGTACTTC.

DNA for the CDR3: TGTGCCAGCGATCGGGGACAGAACTATGGCTACACCTTC. Encoded protein: CASDRGQNYGYTF. The chain employs TRBV6-5 and TRBJ1-2, with 7 nucleotides matching TRBD1. This CDR3 has 13 amino acids. V shed 8 bases and J 2 bases; nucleotides not matched to a gene: 5. Per germline, CDR1 MNHEY and CDR2 SVGAGI.

The rearrangement joins TRBV7-3 to TRBJ2-1; D possibly corresponds to TRBD2 (5 bases). The CDR3 length is 14 residues. CDR1 and CDR2 from the germline V gene are SGHTA and FQGTGA. V was clipped by 5 bases and J by 3 bases, with 11 bases between them. CDR3 residues: CASSTDSIYNEQFF. For the CDR3, the DNA is TGTGCCAGCAGCACGGACTCAATCTACAATGAGCAGTTCTTC.

V usage is TRBV5-6 and J usage is TRBJ2-1; D unclear. CDR1 and CDR2 (germline): SGHDT, YYEEEE. The CDR3 is 14 amino acids. V lost 1 base to trimming and J lost 8 bases, with 13 bases between them. The CDR3 DNA is TGTGCCAGCAGCTTGTCCCTCCGGTTGGATGAGCAGTTCTTC. This codes for CASSLSLRLDEQFF. The whole variable domain, remainder taken from reference TRBV5-6 and TRBJ2-1, is DAGVTQSPTHLIKTRGQQVTLRCSPKSGHDTVSWYQQALGQGPQFIFQYYEEEERQRGNFPDRFSGHQFPNYSSELNVNALLLGDSALYLCASSLSLRLDEQFFGPGTRLTVL.

V is TRBV10-3 and J is TRBJ2-7; TRBD2 matches 11 bases. CDR3 length equals 15 residues. From germline, CDR1 is ENHRY and CDR2 SYGVKD. V lost 11 bases, J lost 1 base, and 10 bases stayed unmatched. Here the CDR3 DNA reads TGTGCCGCAGGGGGGGGACTAGCGGTTTCCTACGAGCAGTACTTC. Translation: CAAGGGLAVSYEQYF.